This TCR beta chain derives from a study of Ad26.COV2.S vaccination and SARS-CoV-2 variants. Broader study findings: Comparability of non-spike TCR breadth was observed across vaccine and placebo recipients. Measures of TCR breadth and depth may have fallen short of total T cell responses.

For this clone: Its antigen remains unknown.

The repertoire was sequenced with immunoSEQ multiplex PCR; TCRdb's copy has only in-frame clones and lacks some. This table has some 330,000 clones, 85% to 90% appearing once. The V gene end was trimmed by 4 bases and the J gene end by 8 bases; junction bases not matched to a gene: 8. This CDR3 spans 15 amino acids. The V gene's germline CDR1 is MNHEY and CDR2 SMNVEV (reference sequence). Regarding treatment: 15 to 20 received Ad26.COV2.S at low or high dose, single or two shots; a few received placebo; per-sample allocation not given. Samples were taken on day 63 after the first vaccine or placebo injection. An Ad26 vector expressing Wuhan-strain SARS-CoV-2 spike constituted the vaccine.

The gene calls are TRBV27 and TRBJ1-6; 7 bases are a match to TRBD1. The sample in question was peripheral blood, obtained in a trial of Ad26.COV2.S vaccine versus placebo. This receptor was taken from a person between 18 and 60 years old who received the Ad26.COV2.S COVID-19 vaccine or a placebo. The CDR3 loop reads CASSSPRGRDSPLHF. CDR3 nucleotide sequence: TGTGCCAGCAGTTCCCCGAGGGGGCGAGATTCACCCCTCCACTTT.